This T cell receptor beta chain was recovered during a study of CD8+ T cells in alopecia areata. After removal of 3 bases from V and 1 base from J, the junction contained 2 bases not matched to a gene. The CDR3 length is 16 residues. The study's findings and limits: TCR sharing was clearer in mice than between patients, perhaps partly owing to patient HLA diversity.

About this clone: The antigen is not known.

RNA was isolated and reverse transcribed to cDNA, the sequencing template. Repertoires were generated with immunoSEQ multiplex PCR, while TCRdb's copy carries only in-frame clones and drops some. The sample yields over 200,000 clones, 50% to 60% seen once. The source was CD4+ T cells sorted from blood, collected at week 0. The sequence was obtained from a human donor with alopecia areata. This chain links TRBV23-1 with TRBJ2-2; 10 nucleotides line up with TRBD1. TRBV23-1 is classed as an ORF, of uncertain function. The CDR3 is CASSHRTGGNTGELFF. The DNA for the CDR3 is TGCGCCAGCAGTCATCGGACAGGGGGGAACACCGGGGAGCTGTTTTTT.